This passage covers 21 T cell receptor beta chains from one sample sequenced in a study of human T cells and chemical hapten exposure (dated by TCRdb to the early 2020s). The time point label for this specimen denotes: patch test 2, 6 weeks after DPC sensitization. Reading the label with the study, this specimen's treatment or condition is: therapeutic diphenylcyclopropenone sensitization with weekly scalp DPC. Libraries were prepared through RACE. Sequencing relied on a NextSeq 500. TCRdb took the public reads, trimmed them with fastp at Q25, ran MiXCR for clone calling and kept in-frame beta chains. Rows with a matching CDR3 protein are joined into one entry that keeps the most common DNA and genes. The sample includes around 75,000 distinct CDR3 sequences, with about a tenth observed a single time. Around 6.8% of the sample goes to the ten largest clones. The starting material was whole blood, obtained in connection with sensitization to the hapten diphenylcyclopropenone (DPC). These receptors came from a woman in her forties or fifties with alopecia areata. Some clones in this sample may be carry-over from other donors' samples.

J is TRBJ1-5 and V is TRBV10-2, with 8 positions matching TRBD1. The V and J ends lost 5 bases and 3 bases, in that order; junction bases with no gene match: 3. The germline V gene encodes CDR1 WSHSY and CDR2 SAAADI. The CDR3 extends over 14 amino acids. CDR3 loop: CASSMDRVNQPQHF. The DNA for the CDR3 is TGCGCCAGCAGTATGGACAGGGTCAATCAGCCCCAGCATTTT.

The rearrangement uses TRBV5-1 and TRBJ2-1, with 9 positions matching TRBD2. Germline loops: CDR1 SGHRS, CDR2 YFSETQ. This CDR3 contains 15 residues. Trimming took 6 bases from V and 3 from J; bases not matched to a gene: 7. The CDR3: CASTPLAGNYNEQFF. The CDR3 DNA follows: TGCGCCAGCACCCCGCTAGCGGGGAACTACAATGAGCAGTTCTTC.

At least ten counts were recorded for this clonotype. V gene TRBV10-3 combines with J gene TRBJ1-4; D is ambiguous. With 3 bases removed from V and 0 bases from J, the gap between germline ends came to 8 bases. This CDR3 comprises 15 residues. Germline V gene data show CDR1 as ENHRY and CDR2 as SYGVKD. The CDR3 DNA reads as TGTGCCATCAGTGAATCTGGGACAACTAATGAAAAACTGTTTTTT. Amino acid sequence: CAISESGTTNEKLFF.

At least ten counts were recorded for this clonotype. The CDR3 bases are TGTGCCAGCAGCATGGGTCGCGCTTTCTTT. It codes for CASSMGRAFF. The chain uses TRBV25-1 and TRBJ1-1; D gene ambiguous. The CDR3 covers 10 residues. Trimming stripped 6 bases from V and 11 bases from J, with 10 bases between. CDR1 is MGHDK and CDR2 is SYGVNS in the germline V gene.

This clonotype has a count of ten or more. This chain uses TRBV6-1 with TRBJ2-5; a possible D gene is TRBD1 (6 bases). The V gene's germline CDR1 is MNHNS and CDR2 SASEGT. The CDR3 sequence is 13 residues long. V lost 2 bases and J lost 3, with 7 bases in between. The CDR3: CASSENREETQYF. The CDR3, as DNA: TGTGCCAGCAGTGAAAACAGGGAAGAGACCCAGTACTTC.

This clonotype was counted many times. This chain links TRBV4-2 with TRBJ2-2; D may match TRBD1 or TRBD2 (6 bases each). Per germline, CDR1 LGHNA and CDR2 YNFKEQ. The CDR3 is 16 amino acids. V gave up 0 bases and J gave up 3 bases, with 11 bases separating them. CDR3 DNA: TGTGCCAGCAGCCAAGAAGGGGGGCGGGACACCGGGGAGCTGTTTTTT. Protein: CASSQEGGRDTGELFF.

The chain links TRBV4-1 to TRBJ2-1; TRBD2 matches at 8 bases. The junction had 11 bases not matched to a gene; V was cut back by 3 bases and J by 7 bases. Germline V CDR1 and CDR2: MGHRA, YSYEKL. This CDR3 has 16 amino acids. The CDR3 sequence: CASSQEREYYGNEQFF. The CDR3 DNA reads as TGCGCCAGCAGCCAGGAGCGGGAGTACTATGGGAATGAGCAGTTCTTC.

This clonotype was counted at least ten times. This rearrangement joins TRBV11-2 to TRBJ2-1, with D perhaps matching TRBD1 (5 bases). V lost 1 base and J lost 6, with 13 bases in between. Germline assignment: CDR1 SGHAT and CDR2 FQNNGV. The CDR3 is made up of 15 amino acids. The CDR3 coding sequence is TGTGCCAGCAGCTTAGGTCTAGGAAGGGGCAATGAGCAGTTCTTC. This sequence encodes CASSLGLGRGNEQFF.

This clonotype has ten or more counts. V gene TRBV20-1 combines with J gene TRBJ2-1; the match to TRBD2 covers 13 bases. Germline V lookup: CDR1 DFQATT, CDR2 SNEGSKA (reference sequence). With 6 bases clipped from V and 6 bases from J, the junction kept 5 bases outside the gene matches. The CDR3 runs 14 residues. CDR3 in amino acids: CSAPRLAGGNEQFF. The CDR3 DNA reads as TGCAGTGCCCCCCGACTAGCGGGAGGCAATGAGCAGTTCTTC.

This clonotype was recorded a few times. J is TRBJ2-1 and V is TRBV11-2, with 9 bases matching TRBD1. This CDR3 has 17 amino acids. CDR1 is SGHAT, CDR2 FQNNGV, per germline. V lost 5 bases to trimming and J lost 0 bases; unmatched junction nucleotides: 8. CDR3 in amino acids: CASSQSLGQGSYNEQFF. The CDR3, as DNA: TGTGCCAGCAGCCAAAGTTTGGGACAGGGCTCCTACAATGAGCAGTTCTTC. Full variable domain (outside the CDR3, taken from reference TRBV11-2 and TRBJ2-1): EAGVAQSPRYKIIEKRQSVAFWCNPISGHATLYWYQQILGQGPKLLIQFQNNGVVDDSQLPKDRFSAERLKGVDSTLKIQPAKLEDSAVYLCASSQSLGQGSYNEQFFGPGTRLTVL.

This chain's CDR3 is CASSLSGRQGNTIYF. CDR3 in DNA: TGTGCCAGCAGCTTATCGGGGCGACAAGGAAACACCATATATTTT. This chain links TRBV11-2 with TRBJ1-3; tentative D call: TRBD1 (5 bases). CDR3 length: 15 residues. Trimming left V 2 bases short and J 4 bases short, with 12 bases between. Germline CDR1 SGHAT, CDR2 FQNNGV.

This clonotype was detected many times. The CDR3, as DNA: TGTGCCAGCAGCAGCGGGAGGGCTTCCACAGATACGCAGTATTTT. Its translation: CASSSGRASTDTQYF. The chain couples TRBV7-9 to TRBJ2-3; 10 bases align to TRBD2. CDR3 length: 15 amino acids. The ends lost 5 bases at V and 2 bases at J; junction bases unmatched: 4. The V gene's germline CDR1 is SEHNR and CDR2 FQNEAQ (reference sequence).

This clonotype occurred a few times. The rearrangement joins TRBV7-9 to TRBJ1-1; weak D call: TRBD1 (5 bases). The CDR3 runs 15 residues. Trimming stripped 3 bases from V and 0 bases from J, with 11 bases between. Germline V gene sequence: CDR1 SEHNR, CDR2 FQNEAQ (reference sequence). The CDR3 region is CASSFSLQVNTEAFF. The DNA of the CDR3 is TGTGCCAGCAGCTTCTCTCTACAGGTGAACACTGAAGCTTTCTTT.

This clonotype has a handful of counts. This sequence joins TRBV18 and TRBJ1-2; D not certain. The germline V gene encodes CDR1 KGHSH and CDR2 LQKENI. The length of the CDR3 is 18 residues. V was trimmed by 1 base and J by 0 bases, leaving 18 bases between them. CDR3 residues: CASSPRVGQSTANYGYTF. In nucleotides, the CDR3 is TGTGCCAGCTCACCACGTGTAGGGCAGAGTACCGCTAACTATGGCTACACCTTC.

There are a few counts of this clonotype. V gene TRBV5-1 combines with J gene TRBJ1-1, with 9 bases matching TRBD1. Germline CDR1 SGHRS, CDR2 YFSETQ. CDR3 length: 14 amino acids. J was trimmed by 4 bases and V by 4 bases; bases with no gene match: 5. CDR3: CASSLLQGATEAFF. DNA for the CDR3: TGCGCCAGCAGCCTATTACAGGGGGCCACTGAAGCTTTCTTT.

This clonotype appeared a few times. The chain has TRBV18 and TRBJ2-5; possible D gene TRBD1, 6 bases. Germline V gene sequence: CDR1 KGHSH, CDR2 LQKENI. The germline V and J ends were trimmed by 5 bases and 2 bases, with 12 bases remaining between them. The CDR3 has 14 residues. For the CDR3, the DNA is TGTGCCAGCTCAATCCGGACAGAACAAGAGACCCAGTACTTC. The encoded protein is CASSIRTEQETQYF.

The chain employs TRBV12-3 or TRBV12-4 and TRBJ1-5, with 7 bases lining up with TRBD1. The CDR3 contains 14 residues. J gave up 4 bases and V 4 bases, and 4 bases lay outside the gene matches. As DNA, the CDR3 is TGTGCCAGCAGTTATCGACAGGGAAATCAGCCCCAGCATTTT. Its protein is CASSYRQGNQPQHF.

In its sample, this clonotype was seen a few times. The chain employs TRBV3-1 and TRBJ2-4, with 8 bases lining up with TRBD1. Germline CDR1 LGHDT, CDR2 YNNKEL (reference sequence). V lost 0 bases, J lost 2 bases, and 6 bases stayed unmatched. This CDR3 region has 17 residues. The CDR3 sequence: CASSQDRGQGSKNIQYF. CDR3 in DNA: TGTGCCAGCAGCCAAGATCGAGGACAGGGTTCCAAAAACATTCAGTACTTC.

This clonotype was counted between two and nine times. In nucleotides, the CDR3 is TGTGCCAGCAGTTGGGGACTAGAGGGGGATGAGCAGTTCTTC. Translation: CASSWGLEGDEQFF. The genes are TRBV6-2 or TRBV6-3 and TRBJ2-1, with TRBD2 identical over 8 bases. V trimming: 4 bases; J trimming: 8 bases; junction bases outside the gene matches: 7. Germline-derived CDR1 and CDR2 are MNHEY and SVGEGT. This CDR3 has 14 residues.

The sample holds a few counts of this clonotype. J is TRBJ2-2 and V is TRBV7-6; TRBD1 matches 9 bases. V dropped 3 bases and J dropped 3; count of bases not matched to a gene: 2. CDR3 size: 15 residues. Germline CDR1 reads SGHVS; CDR2 reads FNYEAQ. The CDR3 bases are TGTGCCAGCAGCTTGGGGACAGGGCACACCGGGGAGCTGTTTTTT. This encodes CASSLGTGHTGELFF.

The V and J genes are TRBV5-5 and TRBJ1-6, with D perhaps TRBD1 (6 bases). The germline V gene has CDR1 SGHKS and CDR2 YYEKEE (reference sequence). Trimming shortened V by 4 bases and J by 4 bases, and 12 bases separated the two germline ends. The CDR3 has 15 residues. Here the CDR3 DNA reads TGTGCCAGCAGCCGGGCAGGGGATTATAATTCACCCCTCCACTTT. Its protein is CASSRAGDYNSPLHF. The complete variable domain, with remaining parts taken from reference TRBV5-5 and TRBJ1-6, reads DAGVTQSPTHLIKTRGQQVTLRCSPISGHKSVSWYQQVLGQGPQFIFQYYEKEERGRGNFPDRFSARQFPNYSSELNVNALLLGDSALYLCASSRAGDYNSPLHFGNGTRLTVT.